The 30 T cell receptor beta chains in this list originate from one sample, sequenced in a study of blood T cells in healthy people across ages. The second PCR ran about 6 to 11 cycles with a sample-barcoded 5' primer and J-beta primers. MiXCR was run by TCRdb on the 5' RACE reads, yielding one entry per CDR3 protein. Of 1.5 million to 2 million distinct CDR3 sequences listed, 28% are singletons. Sequenced sample: blood. The receptors derive from a woman aged 25-40 years in good health.

Comment on this clonotype: One end of the junction does not line up with germline, which may come from a read error. The gene calls are TRBV5-1 and TRBJ2-5, with D hard to call. The CDR3 is made up of 13 amino acids. Germline CDR1 SGHRS, CDR2 YFSETQ. The CDR3 loop is CASGFQPRETQYF. The CDR3 nucleotides are TGCGCCAGCGGCTTCCAGCCGAGAGAGACCCAGTACTTC.

The V and J genes are TRBV21-1 and TRBJ2-1; the table's D gene call, TRBD2, was not cross checked with the DNA. TRBV21-1 is described as a pseudogene. The CDR3 is made up of 13 amino acids. The DNA of the CDR3 is TGTGCCAGCGGGGTAGCGGATTTTTTGGGGCAGTTCTTC. Protein: CASGVADFLGQFF.

The genes are TRBV4-2 and TRBJ2-5; D call uncertain. In germline, CDR1 is LGHNA, CDR2 YNFKEQ. Trimming cost V 1 base and J 3 bases, with 6 bases left between them. The CDR3 totals 13 residues. The DNA for the CDR3 is TGTGCCAGCAGCCAAGGGATGGAAGAGACCCAGTACTTC. Encoded protein: CASSQGMEETQYF.

This clonotype was detected ten times or more. This chain connects TRBV12-3 or TRBV12-4 to TRBJ2-1; D remains ambiguous. Trimming cost V 4 bases and J 4 bases, with 8 bases left between them. The CDR3 contains 13 residues. The CDR3 protein is CASSYINYNEQFF. In nucleotides, the CDR3 is TGTGCCAGCAGTTACATAAATTACAATGAGCAGTTCTTC.

This clonotype was seen more than once but under ten times. At one end, the junction sequence differs from germline, possibly due to a read error. The rearrangement uses TRBV11-1 and TRBJ2-3; D remains ambiguous. The CDR3 runs 13 residues. In germline, CDR1 is SGHAT, CDR2 FQDESV (reference sequence). The CDR3 is CANSLPITDTQYF. Written as DNA, the CDR3 is TGTGCCAACAGCTTACCGATCACAGATACGCAGTATTTT.

On this clonotype itself: One base away lies a much larger clone, so this may be a sequencing read error. J is TRBJ2-7 and V is TRBV6-2 or TRBV6-3, with D possibly matching TRBD2 (6 bases). The CDR3 totals 14 residues. Germline-derived CDR1 and CDR2 are MNHEY and SVGEGT. Trimming took 7 bases from V and 0 from J, leaving 13 bases between them. The CDR3 nucleotides read TGTGCCAGCATGATGGGACTCTTCTCCTACGAGCAGTACTTC. Its translation: CASMMGLFSYEQYF.

Details on this clonotype: Mismatch with germline at one junction end may stem from a read error. The chain employs TRBV4-1 and TRBJ1-5; D is unclear. CDR1 is MGHRA and CDR2 is YSYEKL in the germline V gene. The CDR3 is 16 residues long. CDR3 sequence (DNA): TGCGCCAGTAGCCAAGATTTGCTTCAAAGCAATCAGCCCCAGCATTTT. Its translation: CASSQDLLQSNQPQHF.

The rearrangement joins TRBV6-6 to TRBJ2-6; D is uncertain. Germline CDR1 and CDR2: MNHNY and SVGAGI (reference sequence). V lost 5 bases and J 3 bases, leaving 11 bases between the germline ends. CDR3 length: 15 amino acids. The CDR3 region is CASSPPGGGANVLTF. CDR3 bases: TGTGCCAGCAGTCCCCCCGGCGGTGGGGCCAACGTCCTGACTTTC.

This clonotype has just a few counts. The chain is built from TRBV15 and TRBJ2-5; D is uncertain. This CDR3 is built from 15 residues. The germline gives CDR1 LNHNV, CDR2 YYDKDF (reference sequence). Trimming removed 0 bases from V and 4 bases from J, with 12 bases in between. CDR3 residues: CATSRDRVSGETQYF. CDR3 DNA: TGTGCCACCAGCAGAGATAGGGTTAGTGGAGAGACCCAGTACTTC.

Note on this clonotype: A junction boundary mismatches the germline segment, possibly from a read error. The gene calls are TRBV28 and TRBJ2-5, with 10 nucleotides matching TRBD2. Gene TRBJ2-7 matches the end of the DNA better, so the J call may be wrong. The CDR3 has 16 amino acids. Germline CDR1 MDHEN, CDR2 SYDVKM. CDR3 nucleotides: TGTGCCCGCAGAGGGCCCCTAGCGGGGGAGGGGGTCGAGCAGTACTTC. It is translated as CARRGPLAGEGVEQYF.

The chain uses TRBV9 and TRBJ2-3; no reliable D call. CDR1 is SGDLS and CDR2 is YYNGEE in the germline V gene. CDR3 length: 14 residues. V lost 0 bases and J lost 0, with 5 bases in between. CDR3 sequence (DNA): TGTGCCAGCAGCGTAGATGACAGCACAGATACGCAGTATTTT. As protein: CASSVDDSTDTQYF.

This clonotype was picked up many times. This chain connects TRBV10-2 to TRBJ2-1; D gene unclear. Per the germline V gene, CDR1 is WSHSY and CDR2 is SAAADI. Trimming took 10 bases from V and 13 from J, leaving 14 bases between them. This CDR3 region has 10 residues. CDR3 sequence: CATNGGQQFF. The CDR3 nucleotides are TGCGCCACCAACGGCGGTCAACAGTTCTTC.

This rearrangement joins TRBV20-1 to TRBJ2-1; D gene ambiguous. The CDR3 runs 16 residues. Germline V gene lookup returns CDR1 DFQATT and CDR2 SNEGSKA (reference sequence). With 5 bases removed from V and 0 bases from J, the gap between germline ends came to 17 bases. The CDR3 DNA reads TGCAGTGCTCCCGAGCCATCCACGAGCTCCTACAATGAGCAGTTCTTC. Its protein is CSAPEPSTSSYNEQFF.

This clonotype was counted at least ten times. This chain links TRBV30 with TRBJ2-3; 7 nucleotides match TRBD2. With V trimmed by 2 bases and J by 4 bases, 15 bases remained unmatched. The germline V gene has CDR1 GTSNPN and CDR2 SVGIG (reference sequence). The CDR3 extends over 17 amino acids. CDR3 in DNA: TGTGCCTGGAGTCACCCCCCGACTAGCTTTCTCTCAGATACGCAGTATTTT. Protein product: CAWSHPPTSFLSDTQYF.

This clonotype was detected only once. The chain joins TRBV29-1 to TRBJ2-1; D gene unclear. Gene TRBJ2-7 matches the end of the DNA better, so the J call may be wrong. This CDR3 has 13 amino acids. Germline V CDR1 and CDR2: SQVTM, ANQGSEA. The DNA for the CDR3 is TGCAGCGTTGAGGGTAATACGTACAATGAGCAGTACTTC. Protein: CSVEGNTYNEQYF.

The rearrangement uses TRBV7-9 and TRBJ2-5, with D uncertain. The V end was cut by 1 base, the J end by 2 bases, with 14 bases between. The CDR3 has 16 residues. Germline CDR1 and CDR2: SEHNR and FQNEAQ (reference sequence). The CDR3 nucleotides are TGTGCCAGCAGCTTAGGTTTTCTGAGCGTACAAGAGACCCAGTACTTC. It specifies CASSLGFLSVQETQYF. The whole variable domain, remainder taken from reference TRBV7-9 and TRBJ2-5, is DTGVSQNPRHKITKRGQNVTFRCDPISEHNRLYWYRQTLGQGPEFLTYFQNEAQLEKSRLLSDRFSAERPKGSFSTLEIQRTEQGDSAMYLCASSLGFLSVQETQYFGPGTRLLVL.

The DNA of the CDR3 is TGTGCCAGCAGCTGGCGGAACCAAGAGACCCAGTACTTC. Encoded protein: CASSWRNQETQYF. This chain joins TRBV7-9 and TRBJ2-5; no reliable D call. Trimming pared 4 bases from V and 0 bases from J, leaving 6 bases between. This CDR3 region has 13 residues. Germline loops: CDR1 SEHNR, CDR2 FQNEAQ (reference sequence).

There are a few counts of this clonotype. A junction end diverges from the germline sequence, so it may reflect a read error. The chain is built from TRBV7-2 and TRBJ2-3; no clear D. The CDR3 sequence is 14 residues long. CDR1 SGHTA and CDR2 FQGNSA come from the germline V gene. The CDR3 bases are TGTGCTAGCAGCAAAAGGGATGGCACAGATACGCAGTATTTT. Translated, it gives CASSKRDGTDTQYF.

About this clonotype itself: It may be a read error: a sequence one base away is much more abundant. The gene calls are TRBV5-1 and TRBJ2-5; tentatively, D is TRBD1 (6 bases). Germline V gene lookup returns CDR1 SGHRS and CDR2 YFSETQ. Trimming removed 2 bases from V and 2 bases from J, with 13 bases in between. The CDR3 loop spans 15 amino acids. DNA of the CDR3: TGCGCCAGCAGCTTCACCAGGACAGATCAAGAGACCCAGTACTTC. Translated: CASSFTRTDQETQYF.

The rearrangement links TRBV7-9 to TRBJ2-7; 7 bases fit TRBD1. Losses at the gene ends were 3 bases for V and 5 bases for J; bases not matched to a gene: 7. Per germline, CDR1 SEHNR and CDR2 FQNEAQ (reference sequence). The CDR3 extends over 14 amino acids. CDR3 in DNA: TGTGCCAGCAGCTTTGGCAGGGGGACGGACGAGCAGTACTTC. Its translation is CASSFGRGTDEQYF.

This clonotype was counted between two and nine times. This chain links TRBV6-1 with TRBJ1-5; D gene unclear. Germline V gene data show CDR1 as MNHNS and CDR2 as SASEGT. The ends were cut back, 3 bases at V and 7 bases at J, with 16 bases in the middle. The CDR3 covers 15 residues. The CDR3: CASSDRSRAGQPQHF. In DNA form, the CDR3 reads TGTGCCAGCAGTGACAGGAGTCGAGCGGGGCAGCCCCAGCATTTT.

Regarding this clonotype: A read error may produce the germline difference seen at one junction end. This chain connects TRBV3-1 to TRBJ2-1, with D hard to call. CDR3 length: 12 amino acids. Germline-derived CDR1 and CDR2 are LGHDT and YNNKEL (reference sequence). CDR3 amino acids: CVSSQGVSEQFF. In DNA form, the CDR3 reads TGTGTCAGCAGCCAAGGAGTTTCTGAGCAGTTCTTC.

This clonotype came up a few times. CDR3 sequence (DNA): TGTGCCAGCAGCCCCAGGGGACCTCCCAGCACAGATACGCAGTATTTT. It is translated as CASSPRGPPSTDTQYF. The V call is TRBV9, the J call TRBJ2-3; possibly TRBD1 for D (6 bases). Between the trimmed V and J ends, which lost 4 bases and 0 bases, there was a span of 15 bases. The V gene's germline CDR1 is SGDLS and CDR2 YYNGEE. This CDR3 comprises 16 residues. The full variable domain, rest sourced from reference TRBV9 and TRBJ2-3, is DSGVTQTPKHLITATGQRVTLRCSPRSGDLSVYWYQQSLDQGLQFLIQYYNGEERAKGNILERFSAQQFPDLHSELNLSSLELGDSALYFCASSPRGPPSTDTQYFGPGTRLTVL.

This chain joins TRBV7-2 and TRBJ2-7, with TRBD1 matching 8 bases. V was clipped by 8 bases and J by 4 bases; unmatched bases: 16. CDR3 length equals 16 residues. Germline lookup yields CDR1 SGHTA and CDR2 FQGNSA. The CDR3 region has the DNA TGTGCCAGCGGAGAATCACGAGACAGGGGATTTTACGAGCAGTACTTC. Its translation: CASGESRDRGFYEQYF. The whole variable domain, remainder taken from reference TRBV7-2 and TRBJ2-7, is GAGVSQSPSNKVTEKGKDVELRCDPISGHTALYWYRQSLGQGLEFLIYFQGNSAPDKSGLPSDRFSAERTGGSVSTLTIQRTQQEDSAVYLCASGESRDRGFYEQYFGPGTRLTVT.

This chain uses TRBV11-2 with TRBJ2-1; 9 bases line up with TRBD2. This CDR3 contains 18 residues. V dropped 4 bases and J dropped 7; count of bases not matched to a gene: 17. Per germline, CDR1 SGHAT and CDR2 FQNNGV. The CDR3 sequence is CASSSHPVTSGLINEQFF. The DNA for the CDR3 is TGTGCCAGCAGCTCACACCCTGTAACTAGCGGGCTTATTAATGAGCAGTTCTTC. Filled out from reference TRBV11-2 and TRBJ2-1, the complete variable domain reads EAGVAQSPRYKIIEKRQSVAFWCNPISGHATLYWYQQILGQGPKLLIQFQNNGVVDDSQLPKDRFSAERLKGVDSTLKIQPAKLEDSAVYLCASSSHPVTSGLINEQFFGPGTRLTVL.

This clonotype turned up a few times. The chain recombines TRBV7-9 with TRBJ2-3; 14 bases are shared with TRBD2. Trimming at V came to 5 bases and at J to 3 bases, leaving 10 bases not matched to a gene. This CDR3 is 18 amino acids long. CDR1 and CDR2 from the germline V gene are SEHNR and FQNEAQ (reference sequence). The CDR3 sequence is CASSRPGLAGEGTDTQYF. The CDR3 DNA is TGTGCCAGCAGCCGTCCGGGACTAGCGGGAGAGGGTACAGATACGCAGTATTTT.

This clonotype was observed a few times. The rearrangement links TRBV6-4 to TRBJ2-1; 9 bases are a match to TRBD1. The CDR3 loop spans 15 amino acids. V shed 6 bases and J 3 bases; nucleotides not matched to a gene: 6. In germline, CDR1 is MRHNA, CDR2 SNTAGT. In DNA, the CDR3 is TGTGCCAGCAGCCCCGAGACAGGGGGCTACAATGAGCAGTTCTTC. Its translation: CASSPETGGYNEQFF.

In this sample, this clonotype turned up a few times. The chain employs TRBV5-1 and TRBJ2-7, with 10 bases aligning to TRBD2. From germline, CDR1 is SGHRS and CDR2 YFSETQ. The CDR3 has 16 residues. With V trimmed by 0 bases and J by 2 bases, 5 bases remained unmatched. The CDR3 nucleotides read TGCGCCAGCAGCTTGGCCCTAGCGGGAGCCCCCTACGAGCAGTACTTC. This encodes CASSLALAGAPYEQYF.

Points on this clonotype: Mismatch with germline at one junction end may stem from a read error. The chain combines TRBV7-6 with TRBJ2-7; D may match TRBD1 or TRBD2 (5 bases each). Germline lookup yields CDR1 SGHVS and CDR2 FNYEAQ. The CDR3 covers 13 residues. CDR3 residues: CAISLEGTYEQYF. In DNA, the CDR3 is TGTGCCATCAGCTTAGAGGGGACCTACGAGCAGTACTTC.

This clonotype was recorded only once. A read error is possible here, since a much larger clone lies one base away. V usage is TRBV9 and J usage is TRBJ1-2; a weak D match, TRBD1 (6 bases). Per germline, CDR1 SGDLS and CDR2 YYNGEE. The CDR3 has 13 amino acids. The CDR3 DNA reads as TGTGTCAGCAGCATCGATACAGGGTTTGGCTACACCTTC. Its translation: CVSSIDTGFGYTF.